What follows describes a single T cell receptor beta chain. This record comes from a study of shared clonotypes between healthy human individuals. Assay: immunoSEQ multiplex PCR; the TCRdb copy retains only in-frame clones and omits some. The sample contains under 1,900,000 clones, less than 99% of which appear only once. A CD45RA+ naive subset and a CD45RA-negative memory subset were split from CD4+ cells. Germline-derived CDR1 and CDR2 are LNHNV and YYDKDF (reference sequence). The CDR3 sequence is 16 residues long. V lost 1 base and J lost 9, with 20 bases in between. Sequencing was done on a sample of naive CD4+ T cells sorted from blood. Documented subset: CD45RA+ positively selected. The chain couples TRBV15 to TRBJ2-3, with D perhaps matching TRBD2 (5 bases). The source of this sequence is a man under 40 in good health. The CDR3 DNA reads TGTGCCACCAGCAGAGGGAGCGGCACTTACCAAGGGACGCAGTATTTT. Translated: CATSRGSGTYQGTQYF.